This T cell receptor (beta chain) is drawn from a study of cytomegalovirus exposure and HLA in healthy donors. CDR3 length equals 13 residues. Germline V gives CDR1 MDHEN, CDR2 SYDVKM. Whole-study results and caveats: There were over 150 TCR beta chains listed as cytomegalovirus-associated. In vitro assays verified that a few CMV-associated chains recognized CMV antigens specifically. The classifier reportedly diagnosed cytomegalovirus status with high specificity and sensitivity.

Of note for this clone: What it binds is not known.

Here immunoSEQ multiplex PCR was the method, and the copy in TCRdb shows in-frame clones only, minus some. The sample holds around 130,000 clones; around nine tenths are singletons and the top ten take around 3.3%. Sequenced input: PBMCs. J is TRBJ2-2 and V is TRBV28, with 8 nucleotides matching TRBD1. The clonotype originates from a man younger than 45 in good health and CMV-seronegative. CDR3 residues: CGSGGLNTGELFF. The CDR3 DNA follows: TGTGGATCAGGGGGCCTGAACACCGGGGAGCTGTTTTTT.